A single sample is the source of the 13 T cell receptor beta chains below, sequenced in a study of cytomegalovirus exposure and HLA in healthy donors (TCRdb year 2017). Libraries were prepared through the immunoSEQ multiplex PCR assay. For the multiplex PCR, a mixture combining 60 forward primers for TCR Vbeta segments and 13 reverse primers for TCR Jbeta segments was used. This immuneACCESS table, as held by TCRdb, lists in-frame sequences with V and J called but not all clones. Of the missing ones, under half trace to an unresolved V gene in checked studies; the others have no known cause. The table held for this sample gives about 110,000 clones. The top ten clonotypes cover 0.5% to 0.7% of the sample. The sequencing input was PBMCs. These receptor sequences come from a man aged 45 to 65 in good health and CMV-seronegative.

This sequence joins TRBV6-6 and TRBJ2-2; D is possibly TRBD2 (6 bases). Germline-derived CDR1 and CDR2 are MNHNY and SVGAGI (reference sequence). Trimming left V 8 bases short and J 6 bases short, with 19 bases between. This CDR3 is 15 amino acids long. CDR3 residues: CASRGTSRVAGELFF. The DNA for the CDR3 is TGTGCCAGCCGGGGGACCTCGCGGGTGGCCGGGGAGCTGTTTTTT.

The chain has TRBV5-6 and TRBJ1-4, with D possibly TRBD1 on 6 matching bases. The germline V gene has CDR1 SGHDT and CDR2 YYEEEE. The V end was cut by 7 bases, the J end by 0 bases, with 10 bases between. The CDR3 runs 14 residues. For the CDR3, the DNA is TGTGCCAGCGGACAGTATGCAACTAATGAAAAACTGTTTTTT. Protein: CASGQYATNEKLFF.

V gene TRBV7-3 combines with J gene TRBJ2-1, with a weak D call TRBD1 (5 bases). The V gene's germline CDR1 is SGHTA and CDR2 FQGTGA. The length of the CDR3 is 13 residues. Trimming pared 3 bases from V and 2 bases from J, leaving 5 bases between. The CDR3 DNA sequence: TGTGCCAGCAGCTTGGGGCCCTACAATGAGCAGTTCTTC. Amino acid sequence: CASSLGPYNEQFF.

CDR3 residues: CASSFRGTEAFF. CDR3 DNA: TGTGCCAGCTCTTTTAGAGGGACTGAAGCTTTCTTT. This chain joins TRBV19 and TRBJ1-1; D is unresolved. The CDR3 loop spans 12 amino acids. Germline values: CDR1 LNHDA, CDR2 SQIVND (reference sequence). V was cut by 9 bases and J by 5 bases, with 13 bases left in between.

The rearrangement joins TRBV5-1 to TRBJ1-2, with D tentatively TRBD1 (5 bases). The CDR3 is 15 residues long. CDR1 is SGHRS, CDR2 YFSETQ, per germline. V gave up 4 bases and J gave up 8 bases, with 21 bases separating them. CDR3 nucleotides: TGCGCCAGCAGCGACGACGGGGGAGCAATTTGGGGCTACACCTTC. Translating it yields CASSDDGGAIWGYTF.

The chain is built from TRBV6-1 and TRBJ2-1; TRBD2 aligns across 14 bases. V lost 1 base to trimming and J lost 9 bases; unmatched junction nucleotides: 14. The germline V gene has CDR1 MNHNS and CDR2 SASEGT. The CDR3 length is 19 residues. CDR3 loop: CASSEGRFGTSGSGGEQFF. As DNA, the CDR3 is TGTGCCAGCAGTGAAGGGCGTTTTGGGACTAGCGGGAGTGGCGGTGAGCAGTTCTTC.

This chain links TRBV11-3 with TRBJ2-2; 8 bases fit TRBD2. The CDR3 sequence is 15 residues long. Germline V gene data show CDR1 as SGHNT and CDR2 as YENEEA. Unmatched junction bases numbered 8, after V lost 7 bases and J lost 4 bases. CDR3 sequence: CASTNGGGITGELFF. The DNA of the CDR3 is TGTGCCAGCACGAACGGGGGGGGTATCACCGGGGAGCTGTTTTTT.

The CDR3 DNA sequence: TGTGCCAGCAGTGAAGGAAGACAGGCCATCGGAGATACGCAGTATTTT. Amino acids: CASSEGRQAIGDTQYF. The gene calls are TRBV2 and TRBJ2-3; a weak D match, TRBD1 (6 bases). This CDR3 has 16 residues. The germline V and J ends were trimmed by 1 base and 5 bases, with 16 bases remaining between them. Germline V gene lookup returns CDR1 SNHLY and CDR2 FYNNEI.

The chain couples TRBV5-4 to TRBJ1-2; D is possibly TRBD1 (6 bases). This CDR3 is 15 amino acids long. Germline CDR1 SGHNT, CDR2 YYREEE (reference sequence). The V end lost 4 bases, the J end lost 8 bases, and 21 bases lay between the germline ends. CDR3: CASSRAFQQGEGYTF. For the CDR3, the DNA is TGTGCCAGCAGCAGGGCTTTCCAACAGGGAGAGGGCTACACCTTC.

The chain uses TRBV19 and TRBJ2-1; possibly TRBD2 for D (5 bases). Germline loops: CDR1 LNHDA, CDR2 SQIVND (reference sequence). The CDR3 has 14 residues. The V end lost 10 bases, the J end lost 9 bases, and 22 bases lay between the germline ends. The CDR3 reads CATRPPGIRGEQFF. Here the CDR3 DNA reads TGTGCCACCCGGCCCCCGGGAATACGGGGTGAGCAGTTCTTC.

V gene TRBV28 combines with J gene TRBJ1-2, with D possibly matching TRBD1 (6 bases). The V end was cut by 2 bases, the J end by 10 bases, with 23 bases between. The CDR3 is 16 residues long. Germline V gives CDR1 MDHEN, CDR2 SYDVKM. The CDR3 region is CASSLPLRGVDRYYTF. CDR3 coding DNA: TGTGCCAGCAGTTTACCCCTTAGAGGGGTAGACAGGTACTACACCTTC.

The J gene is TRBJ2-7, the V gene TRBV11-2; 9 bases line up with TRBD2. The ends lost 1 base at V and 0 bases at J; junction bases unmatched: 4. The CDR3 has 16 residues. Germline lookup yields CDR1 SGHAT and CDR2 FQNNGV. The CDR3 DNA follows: TGTGCCAGCAGCTTAGTCAGCGGGAGGAGCTCCTACGAGCAGTACTTC. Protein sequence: CASSLVSGRSSYEQYF.

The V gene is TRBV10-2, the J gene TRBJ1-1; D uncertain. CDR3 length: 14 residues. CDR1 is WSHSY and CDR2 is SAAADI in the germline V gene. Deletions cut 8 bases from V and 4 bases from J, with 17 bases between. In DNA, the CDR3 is TGCGCCAGCGGAAACACCCGAGGGAGCACTGAAGCTTTCTTT. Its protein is CASGNTRGSTEAFF.